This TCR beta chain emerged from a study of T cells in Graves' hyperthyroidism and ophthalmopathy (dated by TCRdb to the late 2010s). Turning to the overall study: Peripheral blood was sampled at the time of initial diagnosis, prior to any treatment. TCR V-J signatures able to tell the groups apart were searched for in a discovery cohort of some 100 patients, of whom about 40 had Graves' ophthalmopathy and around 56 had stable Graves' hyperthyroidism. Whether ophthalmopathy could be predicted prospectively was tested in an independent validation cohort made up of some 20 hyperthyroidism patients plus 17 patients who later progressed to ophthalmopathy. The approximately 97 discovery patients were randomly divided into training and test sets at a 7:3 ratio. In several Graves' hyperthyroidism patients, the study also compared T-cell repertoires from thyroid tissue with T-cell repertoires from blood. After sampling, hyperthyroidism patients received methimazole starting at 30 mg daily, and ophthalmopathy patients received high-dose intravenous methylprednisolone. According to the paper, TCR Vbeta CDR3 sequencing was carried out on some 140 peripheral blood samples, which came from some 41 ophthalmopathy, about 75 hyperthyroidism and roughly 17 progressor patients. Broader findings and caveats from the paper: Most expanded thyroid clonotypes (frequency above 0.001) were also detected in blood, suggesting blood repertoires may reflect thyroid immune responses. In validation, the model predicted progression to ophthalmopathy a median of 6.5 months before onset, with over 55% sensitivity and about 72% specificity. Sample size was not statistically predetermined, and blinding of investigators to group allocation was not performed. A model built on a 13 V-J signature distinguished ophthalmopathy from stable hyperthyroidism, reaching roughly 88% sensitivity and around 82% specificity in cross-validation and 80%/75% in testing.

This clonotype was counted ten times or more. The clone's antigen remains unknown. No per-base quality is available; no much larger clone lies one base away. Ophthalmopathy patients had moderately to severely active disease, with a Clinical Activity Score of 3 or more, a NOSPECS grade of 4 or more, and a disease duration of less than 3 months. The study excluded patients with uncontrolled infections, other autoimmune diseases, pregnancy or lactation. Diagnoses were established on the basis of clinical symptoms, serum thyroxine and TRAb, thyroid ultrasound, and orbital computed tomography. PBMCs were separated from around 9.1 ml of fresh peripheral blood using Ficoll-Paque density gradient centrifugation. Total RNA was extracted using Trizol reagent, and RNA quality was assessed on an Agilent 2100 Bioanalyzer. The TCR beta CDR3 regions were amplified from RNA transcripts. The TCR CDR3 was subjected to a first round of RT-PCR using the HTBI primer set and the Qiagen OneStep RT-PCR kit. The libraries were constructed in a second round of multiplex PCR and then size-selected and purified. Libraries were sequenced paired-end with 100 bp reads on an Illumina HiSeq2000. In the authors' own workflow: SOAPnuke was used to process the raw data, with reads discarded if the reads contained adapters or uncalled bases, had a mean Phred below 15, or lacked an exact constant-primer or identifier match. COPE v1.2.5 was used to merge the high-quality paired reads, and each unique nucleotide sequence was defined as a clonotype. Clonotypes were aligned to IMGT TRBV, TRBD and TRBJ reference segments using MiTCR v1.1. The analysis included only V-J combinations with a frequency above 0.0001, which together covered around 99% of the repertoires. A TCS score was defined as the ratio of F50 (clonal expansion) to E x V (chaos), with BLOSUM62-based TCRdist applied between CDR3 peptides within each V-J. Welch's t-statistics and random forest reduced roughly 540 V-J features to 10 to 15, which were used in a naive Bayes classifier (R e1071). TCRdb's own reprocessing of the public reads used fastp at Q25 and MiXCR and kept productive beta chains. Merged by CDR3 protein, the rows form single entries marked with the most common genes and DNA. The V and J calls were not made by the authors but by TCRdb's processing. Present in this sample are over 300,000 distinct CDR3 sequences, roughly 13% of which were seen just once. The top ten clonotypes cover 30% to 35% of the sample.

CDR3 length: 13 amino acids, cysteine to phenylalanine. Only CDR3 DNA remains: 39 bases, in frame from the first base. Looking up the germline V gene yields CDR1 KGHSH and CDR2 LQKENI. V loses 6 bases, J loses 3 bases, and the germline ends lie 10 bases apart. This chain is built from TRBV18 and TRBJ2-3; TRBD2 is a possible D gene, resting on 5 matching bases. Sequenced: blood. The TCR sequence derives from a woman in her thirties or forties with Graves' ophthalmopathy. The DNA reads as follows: TGTGCCAGCTCCCCTAGCTGGACAGATACGCAGTATTTT. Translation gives CASSPSWTDTQYF.